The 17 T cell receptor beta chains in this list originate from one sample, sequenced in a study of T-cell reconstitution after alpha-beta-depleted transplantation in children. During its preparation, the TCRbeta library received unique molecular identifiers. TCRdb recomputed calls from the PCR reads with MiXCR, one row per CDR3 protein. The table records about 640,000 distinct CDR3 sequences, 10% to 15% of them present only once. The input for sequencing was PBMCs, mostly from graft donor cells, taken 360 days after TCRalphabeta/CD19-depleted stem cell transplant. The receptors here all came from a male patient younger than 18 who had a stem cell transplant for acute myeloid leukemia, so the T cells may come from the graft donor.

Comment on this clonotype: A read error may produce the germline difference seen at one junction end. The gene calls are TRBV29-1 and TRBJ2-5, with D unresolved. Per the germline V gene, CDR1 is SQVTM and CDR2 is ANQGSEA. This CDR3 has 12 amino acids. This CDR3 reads CSVVPRQEAQYF. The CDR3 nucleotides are TGCAGCGTTGTGCCCAGGCAAGAGGCCCAGTACTTC.

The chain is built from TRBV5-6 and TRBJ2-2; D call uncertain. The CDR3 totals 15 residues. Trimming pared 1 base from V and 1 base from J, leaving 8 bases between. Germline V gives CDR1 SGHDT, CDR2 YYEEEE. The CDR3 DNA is TGTGCCAGCAGCTTGTTACAGCAGAACACCGGGGAGCTGTTTTTT. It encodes CASSLLQQNTGELFF.

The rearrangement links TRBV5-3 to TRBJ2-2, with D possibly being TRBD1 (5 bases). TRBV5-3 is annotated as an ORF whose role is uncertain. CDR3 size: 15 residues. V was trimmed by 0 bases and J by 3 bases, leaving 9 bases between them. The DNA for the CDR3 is TGTGCCAGAAGCTTGGACAGGTGGTACACCGGGGAGCTGTTTTTT. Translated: CARSLDRWYTGELFF.

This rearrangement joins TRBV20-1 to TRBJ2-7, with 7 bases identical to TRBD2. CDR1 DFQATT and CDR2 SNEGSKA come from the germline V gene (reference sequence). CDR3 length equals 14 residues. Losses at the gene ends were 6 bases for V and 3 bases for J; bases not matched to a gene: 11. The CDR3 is CSAAEAGTFYEQYF. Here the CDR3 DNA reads TGCAGTGCCGCCGAAGCGGGGACTTTCTACGAGCAGTACTTC.

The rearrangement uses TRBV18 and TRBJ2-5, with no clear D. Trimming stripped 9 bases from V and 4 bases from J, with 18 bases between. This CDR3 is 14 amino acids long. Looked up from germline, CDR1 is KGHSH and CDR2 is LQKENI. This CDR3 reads CASSILDKPETQYF. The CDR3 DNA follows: TGTGCCAGTTCTATCCTAGACAAACCAGAGACCCAGTACTTC.

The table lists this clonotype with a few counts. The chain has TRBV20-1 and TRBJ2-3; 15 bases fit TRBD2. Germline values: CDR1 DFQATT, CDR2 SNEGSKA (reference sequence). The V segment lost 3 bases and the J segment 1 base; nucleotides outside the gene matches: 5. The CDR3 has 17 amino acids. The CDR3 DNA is TGCAGTGCTAGGAAGGGACTAGCGGGAGGCCGCACAGATACGCAGTATTTT. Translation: CSARKGLAGGRTDTQYF.

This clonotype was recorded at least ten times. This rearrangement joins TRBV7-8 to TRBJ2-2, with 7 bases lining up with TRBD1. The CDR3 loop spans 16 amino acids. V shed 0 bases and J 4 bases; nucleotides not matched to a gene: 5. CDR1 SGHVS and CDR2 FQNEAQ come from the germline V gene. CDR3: CASSLALQGSTGELFF. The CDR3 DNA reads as TGTGCCAGCAGCTTAGCTTTACAGGGGAGCACCGGGGAGCTGTTTTTT.

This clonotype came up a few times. The CDR3 nucleotides read TGCAGCGTTGAGGCTCCCCCGTCGGAGGCTTTCTTT. Translating it yields CSVEAPPSEAFF. J is TRBJ1-1 and V is TRBV29-1, with D unresolved. The CDR3 has 12 residues. Per the germline V gene, CDR1 is SQVTM and CDR2 is ANQGSEA. Between the trimmed V and J ends, which lost 3 bases and 11 bases, there was a span of 16 bases.

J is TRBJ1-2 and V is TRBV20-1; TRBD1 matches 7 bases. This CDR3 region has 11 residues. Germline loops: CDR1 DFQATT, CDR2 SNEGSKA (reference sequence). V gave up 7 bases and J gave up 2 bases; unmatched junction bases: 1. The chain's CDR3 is CSVTGNYGYTF. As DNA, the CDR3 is TGCAGTGTGACAGGGAACTATGGCTACACCTTC.

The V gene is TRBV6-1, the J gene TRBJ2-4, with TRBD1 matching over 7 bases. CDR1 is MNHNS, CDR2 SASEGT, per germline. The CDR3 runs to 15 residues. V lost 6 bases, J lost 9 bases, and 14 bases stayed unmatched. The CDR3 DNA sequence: TGTGCCAGCAGACCGCGTGGGACCCCAGGGGGCATTCAGTACTTC. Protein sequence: CASRPRGTPGGIQYF.

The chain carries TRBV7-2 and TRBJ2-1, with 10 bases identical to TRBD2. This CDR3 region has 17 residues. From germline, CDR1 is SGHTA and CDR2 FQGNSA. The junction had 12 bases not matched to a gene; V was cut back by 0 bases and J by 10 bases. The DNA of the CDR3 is TGTGCCAGCAGCTTAGCAGGTGGACTAGCGGTCTTTAGGGAGCAGTTCTTC. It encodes CASSLAGGLAVFREQFF.

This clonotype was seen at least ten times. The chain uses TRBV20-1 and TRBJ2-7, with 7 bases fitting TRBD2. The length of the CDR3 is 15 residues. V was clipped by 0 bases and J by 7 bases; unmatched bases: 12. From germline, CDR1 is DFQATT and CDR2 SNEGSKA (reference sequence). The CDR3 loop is CSAREHGGRIREQYF. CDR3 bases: TGCAGTGCTAGAGAACATGGCGGGAGAATAAGGGAGCAGTACTTC.

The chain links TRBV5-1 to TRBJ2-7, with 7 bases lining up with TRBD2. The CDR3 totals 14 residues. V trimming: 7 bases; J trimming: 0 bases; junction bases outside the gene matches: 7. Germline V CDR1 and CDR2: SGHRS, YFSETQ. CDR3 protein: CASSASGTSYEQYF. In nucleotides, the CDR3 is TGCGCCAGCTCCGCTAGCGGTACCTCCTACGAGCAGTACTTC.

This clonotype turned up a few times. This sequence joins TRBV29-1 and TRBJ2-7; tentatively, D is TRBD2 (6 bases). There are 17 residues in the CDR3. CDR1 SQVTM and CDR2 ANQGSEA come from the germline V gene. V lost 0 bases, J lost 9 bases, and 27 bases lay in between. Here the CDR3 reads CSVEDAAGGTSDTGQYF. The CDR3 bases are TGCAGCGTTGAAGACGCCGCCGGGGGAACGAGTGATACGGGGCAGTACTTC.

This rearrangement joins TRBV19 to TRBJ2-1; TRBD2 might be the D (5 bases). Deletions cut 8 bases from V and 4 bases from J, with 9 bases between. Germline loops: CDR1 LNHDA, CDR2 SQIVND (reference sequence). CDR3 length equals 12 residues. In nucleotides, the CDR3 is TGTGCCAGTCGGGATCGGTACAATGAGCAGTTCTTC. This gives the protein CASRDRYNEQFF.

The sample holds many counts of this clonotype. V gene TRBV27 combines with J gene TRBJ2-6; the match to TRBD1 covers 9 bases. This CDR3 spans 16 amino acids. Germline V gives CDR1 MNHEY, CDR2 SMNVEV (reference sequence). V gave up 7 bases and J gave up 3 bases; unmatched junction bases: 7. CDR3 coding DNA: TGTGCCAGCAAATGGACAGGGGCTTATGGGGCCAACGTCCTGACTTTC. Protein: CASKWTGAYGANVLTF.

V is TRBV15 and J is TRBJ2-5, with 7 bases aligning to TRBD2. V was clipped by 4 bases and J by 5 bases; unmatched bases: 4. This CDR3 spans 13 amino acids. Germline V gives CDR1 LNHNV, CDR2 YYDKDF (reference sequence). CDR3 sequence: CATSNPGRETQYF. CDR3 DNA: TGTGCCACCAGCAATCCCGGGAGGGAGACCCAGTACTTC.